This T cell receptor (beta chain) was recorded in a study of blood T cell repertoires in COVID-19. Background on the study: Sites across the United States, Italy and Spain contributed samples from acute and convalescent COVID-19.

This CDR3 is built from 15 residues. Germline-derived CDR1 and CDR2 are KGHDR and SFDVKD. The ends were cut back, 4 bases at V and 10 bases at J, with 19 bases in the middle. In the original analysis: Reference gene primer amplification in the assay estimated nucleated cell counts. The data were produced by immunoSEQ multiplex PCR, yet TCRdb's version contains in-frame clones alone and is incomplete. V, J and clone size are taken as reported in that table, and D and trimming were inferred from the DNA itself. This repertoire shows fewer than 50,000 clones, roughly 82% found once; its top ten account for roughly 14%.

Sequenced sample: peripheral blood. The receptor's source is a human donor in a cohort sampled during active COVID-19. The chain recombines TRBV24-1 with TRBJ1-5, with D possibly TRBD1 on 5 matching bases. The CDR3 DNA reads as TGTGCCACCAGTGAGGGGGGTCAGGGAAGTGACCCCCAGCATTTT. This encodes CATSEGGQGSDPQHF.